This T cell receptor (beta chain) was recovered during a study of blood T cell repertoires in COVID-19. Study context: Donors in the United States, Italy and Spain gave samples during acute or convalescent COVID-19. The cDNA or gDNA used as material had been derived from T cells, B-cell-depleted T cells, or PBMCs.

Trimming took 6 bases from V and 1 from J; bases not matched to a gene: 1. The CDR3 has 15 amino acids. CDR1 MNHEY and CDR2 SVGAGI come from the germline V gene. Assay: immunoSEQ multiplex PCR; the TCRdb copy retains only in-frame clones and omits some. The sample includes 300,000 to 400,000 clones, less than 90% of them seen just once. Recruits, aged roughly 18 to 89 years, lived in 25 or so US areas. The recovered donors of Cohort 3 showed two negative PCRs, clearance, or symptom resolution. This sequence originates from a woman between 25 and 40 years old who had recovered from COVID-19. The source material was PBMCs or T cells enriched from blood (not recorded which). This sequence joins TRBV6-5 and TRBJ2-5, with 14 bases fitting TRBD2. This CDR3 is CASRGLAGVQETQYF. The CDR3 DNA reads as TGTGCCAGCAGGGGACTAGCGGGGGTCCAAGAGACCCAGTACTTC.